This is a list of T cell receptor beta chains from one sample in a study of T cell responses to AZD1222 COVID-19 vaccine. Assay used: immunoSEQ multiplex PCR; TCRdb lists only in-frame clones, some missing. Among 100,000 to 150,000 clones listed, approximately 85% were seen once. The material sequenced was peripheral blood, taken 28 days after the second AZD1222 dose. Receptors originate from an adult who received the AZD1222 COVID-19 vaccine. The CDR3 runs from the conserved cysteine through the conserved F or W. D genes are given only for firm matches. Some rows have no size entry. The others give once, few or many, or a class for an expanded clone.

>TRBV7-9|TRBJ1-3|.|TRBD1|16
CASSRGTGGSGNTIYF
TGTGCCAGCAGCCGAGGGACAGGGGGATCTGGAAACACCATATATTTT
>TRBV7-8|TRBJ2-3|.|TRBD1|14
CASSLQGATDTQYF
TGTGCCAGCAGCTTACAGGGGGCAACAGATACGCAGTATTTT
>TRBV24-1|TRBJ2-6|.|.|18
CATSDRAALSSGANVLTF
TGTGCCACCAGTGATAGGGCAGCTCTGAGCTCTGGGGCCAACGTCCTGACTTTC
>TRBV9|TRBJ1-4|.|.|13
CASSVGYNEKLFF
TGTGCCAGCAGCGTAGGCTATAATGAAAAACTGTTTTTT
>TRBV12-3/TRBV12-4|TRBJ1-2|.|.|12
CASSKLGVDYTF
TGTGCCAGCAGCAAATTGGGGGTGGACTACACCTTC
>TRBV29-1|TRBJ2-4|.|.|13
CSVEEGSKNIQYF
TGCAGCGTTGAAGAGGGTTCCAAAAACATTCAGTACTTC
>TRBV6-5|TRBJ1-4|once|.|14
CASNDDITNEKLFF
TGTGCCAGCAACGACGACATAACTAATGAAAAACTGTTTTTT
>TRBV18|TRBJ1-1|.|.|13
CASSPRDSTEAFF
TGTGCCAGCTCACCAAGAGACAGCACTGAAGCTTTCTTT
>TRBV5-1|TRBJ1-1|.|TRBD1|15
CASSLSGTENTEAFF
TGCGCCAGCAGCTTGTCGGGGACAGAGAACACTGAAGCTTTCTTT
>TRBV19|TRBJ2-2|.|TRBD2|15
CASSRGTRVAGELFF
TGTGCCAGTAGTAGAGGGACTAGAGTTGCCGGGGAGCTGTTTTTT
>TRBV6-5|TRBJ1-1|.|.|13
CASSLAGGAEAFF
TGTGCCAGCAGTTTGGCCGGGGGAGCTGAAGCTTTCTTT
>TRBV20-1|TRBJ2-3|few|.|15
CSASSGFQSTDTQYF
TGCAGTGCTAGTAGCGGTTTCCAGAGCACAGATACGCAGTATTTT
>TRBV6-4|TRBJ1-5|.|.|13
CASSDSDNQPQHF
TGTGCCAGCAGTGACTCGGACAATCAGCCCCAGCATTTT
>TRBV6-4|TRBJ2-3|.|TRBD2|15
CASSAQRGSTDTQYF
TGTGCCAGCAGTGCCCAGCGGGGCAGCACAGATACGCAGTATTTT
>TRBV30|TRBJ1-4|.|TRBD1|15
CACTGQSATNEKLFF
TGTGCCTGTACGGGACAGTCAGCAACTAATGAAAAACTGTTTTTT